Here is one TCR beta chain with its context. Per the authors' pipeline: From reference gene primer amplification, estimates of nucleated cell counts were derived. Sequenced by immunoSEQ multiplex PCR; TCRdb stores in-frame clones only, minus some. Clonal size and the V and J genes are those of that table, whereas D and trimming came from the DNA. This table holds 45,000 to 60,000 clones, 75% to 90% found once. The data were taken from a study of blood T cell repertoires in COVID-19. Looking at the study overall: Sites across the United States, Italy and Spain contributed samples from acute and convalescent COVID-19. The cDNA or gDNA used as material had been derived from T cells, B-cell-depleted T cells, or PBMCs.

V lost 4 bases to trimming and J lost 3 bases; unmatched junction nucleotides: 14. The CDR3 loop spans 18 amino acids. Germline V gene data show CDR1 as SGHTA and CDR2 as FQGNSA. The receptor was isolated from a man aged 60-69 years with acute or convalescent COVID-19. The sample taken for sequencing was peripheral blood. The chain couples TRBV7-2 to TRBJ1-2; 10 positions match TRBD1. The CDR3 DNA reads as TGTGCCAGCAGCTCTGGAGGTGGGACAGGGGATTGGTACTATGGCTACACCTTC. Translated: CASSSGGGTGDWYYGYTF.